The source of this T cell receptor beta chain is a study of T cells after yellow fever vaccination. General study points: Subsequent booster samples again held most clones from primary vaccination (roughly 96% CD4, just under 90% CD8). A weaker but faster secondary response was observed, peaking on day 5 versus 15.

This clonotype was counted only a few times. Its antigen is still unknown. TCRdb re-called the 5' RACE reads through MiXCR, storing one row per CDR3 protein. The data show a few hundred thousand distinct CDR3 sequences, with 6.8% seen just once and roughly a sixth held by the top ten. The TCR was taken from a man aged 18 to 29 who received the YFV17D yellow fever vaccine. The source was PBMCs, collected approximately 40 days after the first yellow fever vaccination.

The CDR3 bases are TGTGCCATCAGTGACCACCCCCAGGGGGTCGTCAATGAGCAGTTCTTC. As protein: CAISDHPQGVVNEQFF. J is TRBJ2-1 and V is TRBV10-3; 7 nucleotides line up with TRBD1. There are 16 residues in the CDR3. Losses at the gene ends were 3 bases for V and 6 bases for J; bases not matched to a gene: 11. Per the germline V gene, CDR1 is ENHRY and CDR2 is SYGVKD.